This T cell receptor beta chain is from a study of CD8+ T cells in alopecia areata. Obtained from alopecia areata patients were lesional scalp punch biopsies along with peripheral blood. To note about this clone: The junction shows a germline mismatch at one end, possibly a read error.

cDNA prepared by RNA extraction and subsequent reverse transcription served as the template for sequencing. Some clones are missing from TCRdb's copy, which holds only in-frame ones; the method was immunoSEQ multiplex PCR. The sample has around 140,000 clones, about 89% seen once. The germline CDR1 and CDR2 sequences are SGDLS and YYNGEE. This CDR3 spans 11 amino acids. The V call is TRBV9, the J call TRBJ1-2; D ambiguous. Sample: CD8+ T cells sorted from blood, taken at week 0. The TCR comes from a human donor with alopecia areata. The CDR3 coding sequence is TGTGCCAGCAGCACTGGACCTTCTGCTGTCTTC. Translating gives CASSTGPSAVF.